The 12 T cell receptor beta chains presented below share a single source sample, sequenced in a study of blood T cells in healthy people across ages. PCR was performed a second time for about 7 to 11 cycles using a sample-barcoded 5' primer and a J-beta primer mix. TCRdb re-called the 5' RACE reads through MiXCR, storing one row per CDR3 protein. The table lists about 1.4 million distinct CDR3 sequences, approximately 59% of them singletons. Sequencing was done on a sample of blood. All receptors derive from a man aged 18 to 29 in good health.

This clonotype was recorded a few times. The V call is TRBV20-1, the J call TRBJ2-5; possible D gene TRBD2, 6 bases. CDR3 length: 14 residues. Germline CDR1 reads DFQATT; CDR2 reads SNEGSKA (reference sequence). V lost 4 bases, J lost 4 bases, and 16 bases lay in between. CDR3 residues: CSATSSGGVETQYF. In nucleotides, the CDR3 is TGCAGTGCTACATCCTCCGGGGGAGTAGAGACCCAGTACTTC.

The gene calls are TRBV7-9 and TRBJ2-7; TRBD2 might be the D (6 bases). The end of the DNA aligns better with TRBJ2-5, so the J call may be wrong. CDR3 length: 15 residues. Germline-derived CDR1 and CDR2 are SEHNR and FQNEAQ (reference sequence). The DNA of the CDR3 is TGTGCCAGCAGCCCCCGTGGGGGGACTGGAGAGACCCAGTACTTC. Amino acids: CASSPRGGTGETQYF.

This sequence joins TRBV20-1 and TRBJ2-2; D possibly corresponds to TRBD2 (6 bases). This CDR3 is built from 16 residues. Germline assignment: CDR1 DFQATT and CDR2 SNEGSKA (reference sequence). V was shortened by 2 bases and J by 3 bases, with 16 bases between the two germline ends. The DNA for the CDR3 is TGCAGTGCTAGACCGACTAGGGAGAGTTACACCGGGGAGCTGTTTTTT. Its protein is CSARPTRESYTGELFF.

The V call is TRBV29-1, the J call TRBJ2-1, with unresolved D. The CDR3 has 11 amino acids. V gave up 6 bases and J gave up 7 bases, with 10 bases separating them. CDR1 and CDR2 from the germline V gene are SQVTM and ANQGSEA. CDR3 coding DNA: TGCAGCGTCTCCGGTGTTAATGAGCAGTTCTTC. It encodes CSVSGVNEQFF.

The chain couples TRBV5-1 to TRBJ2-3, with 8 bases that match TRBD1. V shed 0 bases and J 6 bases; nucleotides not matched to a gene: 18. There are 19 residues in the CDR3. The germline V gene encodes CDR1 SGHRS and CDR2 YFSETQ. The CDR3 protein is CASSLEGTGAGRYGDTQYF. The CDR3 coding sequence is TGCGCCAGCAGCTTGGAGGGGACAGGCGCGGGACGTTATGGGGATACGCAGTATTTT.

V gene TRBV5-1 combines with J gene TRBJ1-1, with a tentative D call TRBD1 (5 bases). Per the germline V gene, CDR1 is SGHRS and CDR2 is YFSETQ. This CDR3 contains 14 residues. Trimming removed 2 bases from V and 9 bases from J, with 17 bases in between. This CDR3 is CASSLGTEGPKAFF. The CDR3 DNA is TGCGCCAGCAGCTTAGGGACCGAGGGCCCCAAAGCTTTCTTT.

This chain joins TRBV7-9 and TRBJ1-1, with D possibly TRBD1 on 5 matching bases. CDR1 SEHNR and CDR2 FQNEAQ come from the germline V gene (reference sequence). V dropped 3 bases and J dropped 1 base, with 18 bases sitting between them. This CDR3 comprises 17 residues. CDR3 DNA sequence: TGTGCCAGCAGCTTCCGCATACCAGGGAGTCGGAACACTGAAGCTTTCTTT. Translated: CASSFRIPGSRNTEAFF.

V and J are TRBV20-1 and TRBJ2-1, with TRBD2 as a possible D gene (5 bases). Per germline, CDR1 DFQATT and CDR2 SNEGSKA (reference sequence). The CDR3 sequence is 11 residues long. V lost 7 bases to trimming and J lost 7 bases, with 11 bases between them. The CDR3 nucleotides are TGCAGTGGGCACACTAGGAATGAGCAGTTCTTC. Translating it yields CSGHTRNEQFF.

This clonotype was recorded once. The junction does not match germline at one end; this may be a read error. The chain carries TRBV5-1 and TRBJ2-7; 8 nucleotides match TRBD1. Looked up from germline, CDR1 is SGHRS and CDR2 is YFSETQ. The CDR3 extends over 15 amino acids. The DNA of the CDR3 is TGCGCCAGCAGCATTAGACAGGGGCGTACCTACGAGCGGTACTTC. Amino acid sequence: CASSIRQGRTYERYF.

The chain's CDR3 is CASSYFQTNEKLFF. The CDR3 nucleotides are TGTGCCAGCAGTTACTTCCAGACTAATGAAAAACTGTTTTTT. J is TRBJ1-4 and V is TRBV6-5, with D uncertain. The CDR3 is 14 residues long. In germline, CDR1 is MNHEY, CDR2 SVGAGI. Trimming cost V 1 base and J 2 bases, with 5 bases left between them.

The chain combines TRBV6-5 with TRBJ1-6; TRBD1 matches 7 bases. The CDR3 has 14 residues. Trimming at V came to 7 bases and at J to 5 bases, leaving 5 bases not matched to a gene. Germline V lookup: CDR1 MNHEY, CDR2 SVGAGI. In nucleotides, the CDR3 is TGTGCCAGCAATCGACAGGGAGATAATTCACCCCTCCACTTT. Protein sequence: CASNRQGDNSPLHF.

CDR3 protein: CASSYYPDTGNNEQFF. CDR3 sequence (DNA): TGTGCCAGCAGTTACTATCCGGACACAGGAAACAATGAGCAGTTCTTC. The J gene is TRBJ2-1, the V gene TRBV6-5; perhaps TRBD1 as D (5 bases). The CDR3 extends over 16 amino acids. The germline gives CDR1 MNHEY, CDR2 SVGAGI. Trimming took 1 base from V and 5 from J, leaving 15 bases between them.